These 27 T cell receptor beta chains were sequenced from one sample in a study of post-analysis software for immune sequencing data (dated by TCRdb to between 2014 and 2017). Their cognate antigens are unknown. The method behind the library was PCR. The instrument given in TCRdb is Illumina HiSeq 2500. Unique molecular identifiers were incorporated into TCR beta cDNA libraries to reduce PCR and sequencing biases. TCRdb itself trimmed the public reads at Q25 with fastp, ran MiXCR and retained productive beta chains. Entries that share a CDR3 protein sequence are merged under the most common genes and DNA. Recorded for this sample are roughly 580,000 distinct CDR3 sequences; 44% of them occurred a single time. The ten largest clones take up more than 1.5% of the sample. The paper's findings and limits, for the study overall: Roughly 5 TRBV segments, including TRBV5-6, TRBV5-1 and TRBV20-1, were significantly more frequent in patients than controls.

The sequenced sample was blood. The receptors originated from a girl aged 5 to 17 with multiple sclerosis.

This clonotype was counted between two and nine times. V usage is TRBV24-1 and J usage is TRBJ1-5; no clear D. This CDR3 is built from 13 residues. Trimming removed 4 bases from V and 5 bases from J, with 8 bases in between. Germline V gene sequence: CDR1 KGHDR, CDR2 SFDVKD. CDR3 bases: TGTGCCACCAGTGAGTCTTCTTATCAGCCCCAGCATTTT. This codes for CATSESSYQPQHF.

This clonotype appeared a few times. This chain connects TRBV12-3 or TRBV12-4 to TRBJ2-5, with no clear D. V lost 11 bases to trimming and J lost 1 base, with 2 bases between them. The CDR3 runs 9 residues. The CDR3 sequence: CARQETQYF. CDR3 DNA: TGTGCCCGCCAAGAGACCCAGTACTTC.

This clonotype appeared a few times. The genes are TRBV7-2 and TRBJ2-7, with no clear D. The V end lost 8 bases, the J end lost 1 base, and 9 bases lay between the germline ends. This CDR3 has 12 residues. CDR1 SGHTA and CDR2 FQGNSA come from the germline V gene. CDR3 sequence: CASGTQSYEQYF. The CDR3 coding sequence is TGTGCCAGCGGCACCCAATCCTACGAGCAGTACTTC.

This clonotype was counted between two and nine times. The chain combines TRBV29-1 with TRBJ2-5, with 9 positions matching TRBD1. CDR3 length equals 11 residues. The germline gives CDR1 SQVTM, CDR2 ANQGSEA. The J segment lost 9 bases and the V segment lost 7 bases, leaving 6 bases of the junction unmatched. CDR3 in amino acids: CSAYDRGAQYF. In nucleotides, the CDR3 is TGCAGCGCTTACGACAGGGGGGCCCAGTACTTC.

The chain couples TRBV3-1 to TRBJ2-5; no clear D gene. Germline loops: CDR1 LGHDT, CDR2 YNNKEL (reference sequence). This CDR3 has 12 amino acids. With 3 bases removed from V and 11 bases from J, the gap between germline ends came to 13 bases. CDR3 bases: TGTGCCAGCAGCCATTGGCTAGAGGAGCAGTACTTC. Residues: CASSHWLEEQYF.

This clonotype has just a few counts. The J gene is TRBJ2-5, the V gene TRBV7-6; 9 bases are shared with TRBD2. The CDR3 runs to 16 residues. V lost 1 base to trimming and J lost 2 bases; unmatched junction nucleotides: 5. Per germline, CDR1 SGHVS and CDR2 FNYEAQ. The CDR3 protein is CASSLEGSGGQETQYF. CDR3 DNA: TGTGCCAGCAGCTTAGAGGGTAGCGGGGGTCAAGAGACCCAGTACTTC. The variable domain in full, with the rest retrieved from reference TRBV7-6 and TRBJ2-5, is GAGVSQSPRYKVTKRGQDVALRCDPISGHVSLYWYRQALGQGPEFLTYFNYEAQQDKSGLPNDRFSAERPEGSISTLTIQRTEQRDSAMYRCASSLEGSGGQETQYFGPGTRLLVL.

This clonotype was counted between two and nine times. This rearrangement joins TRBV12-3 or TRBV12-4 to TRBJ1-2; the D gene is possibly TRBD1 (5 bases). The CDR3 sequence is 14 residues long. V was clipped by 3 bases and J by 1 base, with 9 bases between them. Here the CDR3 DNA reads TGTGCCAGCAGTTTCGGGCAGGGTAACTATGGCTACACCTTC. Amino acid sequence: CASSFGQGNYGYTF.

J is TRBJ2-7 and V is TRBV29-1; D is uncertain. The CDR3 spans 13 residues. Trimming took 4 bases from V and 2 from J, leaving 12 bases between them. Germline loops: CDR1 SQVTM, CDR2 ANQGSEA. The CDR3 DNA reads as TGCAGCGTTGTCCGGCAGCACACCTACGAGCAGTACTTC. Amino acid sequence: CSVVRQHTYEQYF.

This chain joins TRBV4-2 and TRBJ1-2; no definite D call. The CDR3 totals 16 residues. CDR1 and CDR2 from the germline V gene are LGHNA and YNFKEQ. With 0 bases removed from V and 0 bases from J, the gap between germline ends came to 11 bases. In DNA, the CDR3 is TGTGCCAGCAGCCAAGATTGGGCTCCGTCTAACTATGGCTACACCTTC. Amino acid sequence: CASSQDWAPSNYGYTF.

This clonotype occurred a few times. This chain connects TRBV6-6 to TRBJ2-5, with a tentative D call TRBD1 (6 bases). The CDR3 sequence is 13 residues long. CDR1 and CDR2 from the germline V gene are MNHNY and SVGAGI (reference sequence). The V end was cut by 10 bases, the J end by 5 bases, with 17 bases between. Written as DNA, the CDR3 is TGTGCCACCAGGGCGGCAGGGGAGGAGACCCAGTACTTC. Encoded protein: CATRAAGEETQYF.

Concerning this clonotype itself: One junction end disagrees with the germline gene, perhaps due to a read error. The V and J genes are TRBV7-3 and TRBJ2-3, with 9 positions matching TRBD2. The CDR3 consists of 15 residues. Germline V gene data show CDR1 as SGHTA and CDR2 as FQGTGA. CDR3 loop: CASSLAGGSTDRQYF. CDR3 coding DNA: TGTGCCAGCAGCTTAGCGGGGGGGTCCACAGATAGGCAGTATTTT.

This clonotype was seen ten or more times. The V gene is TRBV29-1, the J gene TRBJ2-6; no firm D call. Trimming shortened V by 7 bases and J by 5 bases, and 9 bases separated the two germline ends. The CDR3 has 12 amino acids. Germline V gene lookup returns CDR1 SQVTM and CDR2 ANQGSEA. CDR3 sequence (DNA): TGCAGCGCCTCTGACAGGGCCAACGTCCTGACTTTC. It specifies CSASDRANVLTF.

The chain uses TRBV12-3 or TRBV12-4 and TRBJ2-7; the D gene is possibly TRBD1 (5 bases). This CDR3 has 12 amino acids. V was clipped by 5 bases and J by 2 bases, with 7 bases between them. CDR3 in DNA: TGTGCCAGCAGTGAAGGGGCCTACGAGCAGTACTTC. Protein product: CASSEGAYEQYF.

This chain connects TRBV10-3 to TRBJ2-4, with D possibly matching TRBD1 (7 bases). TRBJ2-7 matches the DNA end more closely, so the J call is doubtful. Germline CDR1 ENHRY, CDR2 SYGVKD. The CDR3 has 16 amino acids. The CDR3 bases are TGTGCCATCAGTGACCAAGCGTCCAGGGGGGCATACGAGCAGTACTTC. Protein: CAISDQASRGAYEQYF.

The chain combines TRBV7-2 with TRBJ2-3; maybe TRBD2 (5 bases). The CDR3 is made up of 16 amino acids. V shed 5 bases and J shed 0 bases, with 15 bases lying between them. Germline CDR1 SGHTA, CDR2 FQGNSA. This chain's CDR3 is CASSTRTHISTDTQYF. In DNA form, the CDR3 reads TGTGCCAGCAGCACCCGGACTCACATTAGCACAGATACGCAGTATTTT.

V usage is TRBV6-6 and J usage is TRBJ2-7, with TRBD1 matching over 9 bases. This CDR3 is 13 amino acids long. Germline-derived CDR1 and CDR2 are MNHNY and SVGAGI (reference sequence). Trimming at V came to 7 bases and at J to 6 bases, leaving 7 bases not matched to a gene. The CDR3: CASTDRGRGEQYF. The CDR3 nucleotides are TGTGCCAGCACGGACAGGGGTCGGGGCGAGCAGTACTTC.

V usage is TRBV5-1 and J usage is TRBJ2-3, with TRBD1 matching 9 bases. Germline loops: CDR1 SGHRS, CDR2 YFSETQ. CDR3 length: 15 amino acids. V gave up 4 bases and J gave up 3 bases; unmatched junction bases: 6. The CDR3 here is CASSQPGQGTDTQYF. CDR3 DNA: TGCGCCAGCAGCCAACCGGGACAGGGAACAGATACGCAGTATTTT.

This clonotype was found a few times. The V call is TRBV2, the J call TRBJ1-4, with D unresolved. Deletions cut 1 base from V and 14 bases from J, with 14 bases between. Germline CDR1 and CDR2: SNHLY and FYNNEI. The CDR3 is 13 residues long. CDR3 DNA: TGTGCCAGCAGTGAAGAGACCAATTCTGTCCTGTTTTTT. Translation: CASSEETNSVLFF.

This clonotype was seen a few times. The rearrangement links TRBV12-3 or TRBV12-4 to TRBJ1-5; TRBD1 matches at 7 bases. There are 14 residues in the CDR3. V was pared by 7 bases and J by 3 bases, with 6 bases of the junction left unmatched. DNA for the CDR3: TGTGCCAGCACCGCCGGACAGGTCAATCAGCCCCAGCATTTT. Translation: CASTAGQVNQPQHF.

On this clonotype itself: A junction end diverges from the germline sequence, so it may reflect a read error. The chain combines TRBV7-2 with TRBJ2-5, with 9 bases fitting TRBD2. The J call may be faulty, since TRBJ2-7 better matches the DNA end. This CDR3 has 15 residues. Germline loops: CDR1 SGHTA, CDR2 FQGNSA. The CDR3 bases are TGTGTCAGCAGCTCAAGACTAGCGGCCGCCTACGAGCAGTACTTC. Its translation: CVSSSRLAAAYEQYF.

This clonotype was detected a few times. The chain has TRBV12-3 or TRBV12-4 and TRBJ2-7; D is undetermined. Trimming took 6 bases from V and 3 from J, leaving 12 bases between them. The CDR3 sequence is 13 residues long. The CDR3 protein is CASSLGFVYEQYF. In nucleotides, the CDR3 is TGTGCCAGCAGCCTGGGATTCGTCTACGAGCAGTACTTC.

The J gene is TRBJ2-1, the V gene TRBV21-1; the D segment call TRBD2 is taken from the table without a DNA check. TRBV21-1 is reported as a pseudogene. CDR3 length: 17 amino acids. Here the CDR3 DNA reads TGTGCCAGCAGCAAAGAAGGGAGCTACCTTTCCTACAATGAGCAGTTCTTC. This sequence encodes CASSKEGSYLSYNEQFF.

The V call is TRBV20-1, the J call TRBJ2-5; D not resolved. Germline CDR1 DFQATT, CDR2 SNEGSKA (reference sequence). Trimming left V 3 bases short and J 1 base short, with 12 bases between. This CDR3 spans 14 amino acids. CDR3 coding DNA: TGCAGTGCTAGCCGCCCGCAATCCCAAGAGACCCAGTACTTC. It encodes CSASRPQSQETQYF.

DNA for the CDR3: TGCGCCAGCAGCTCTCGGACAGGTGGAGACGAGCAGTACTTC. This sequence encodes CASSSRTGGDEQYF. V gene TRBV5-1 combines with J gene TRBJ2-7; 7 positions agree with TRBD1. Unmatched junction bases numbered 8, after V lost 3 bases and J lost 5 bases. The CDR3 is 14 residues long. CDR1 SGHRS and CDR2 YFSETQ come from the germline V gene.

This sequence joins TRBV5-7 and TRBJ2-7; TRBD1 aligns across 9 bases. TRBV5-7 is known as an ORF, though its function is uncertain. The CDR3 is 19 residues long. The V segment lost 4 bases and the J segment 0 bases; nucleotides outside the gene matches: 17. The DNA for the CDR3 is TGTGCCAGCAGCATAGGACAGGGGCCTCCTTTTGATAGCTCCTACGAGCAGTACTTC. Protein: CASSIGQGPPFDSSYEQYF.

Details on this clonotype: At one end, the junction sequence differs from germline, possibly due to a read error. This CDR3 is CAITQFLAGGDERFF. In nucleotides, the CDR3 is TGTGCCATCACCCAATTCCTAGCGGGAGGGGACGAGCGGTTCTTC. The chain links TRBV10-3 to TRBJ2-1; 12 bases agree with TRBD2. Looked up from germline, CDR1 is ENHRY and CDR2 is SYGVKD. CDR3 size: 15 residues.

The chain has TRBV15 and TRBJ2-7, with D unclear. Between the trimmed V and J ends, which lost 0 bases and 5 bases, there was a span of 14 bases. CDR1 and CDR2 from the germline V gene are LNHNV and YYDKDF (reference sequence). The CDR3 extends over 15 amino acids. This chain's CDR3 is CATSRDRTAFHEQYF. The DNA for the CDR3 is TGTGCCACCAGCAGAGATCGTACAGCTTTCCACGAGCAGTACTTC.